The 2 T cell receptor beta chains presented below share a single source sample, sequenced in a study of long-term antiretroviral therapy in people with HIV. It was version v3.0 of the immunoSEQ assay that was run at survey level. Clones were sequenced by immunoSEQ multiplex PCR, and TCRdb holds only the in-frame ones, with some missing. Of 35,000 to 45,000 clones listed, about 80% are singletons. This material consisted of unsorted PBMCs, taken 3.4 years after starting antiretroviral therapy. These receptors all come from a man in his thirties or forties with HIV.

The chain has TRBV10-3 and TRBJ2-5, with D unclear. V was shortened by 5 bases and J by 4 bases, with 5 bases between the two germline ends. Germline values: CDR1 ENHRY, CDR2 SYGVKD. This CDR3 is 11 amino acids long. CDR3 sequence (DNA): TGTGCCATCAGTCCCGGAGAGACCCAGTACTTC. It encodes CAISPGETQYF.

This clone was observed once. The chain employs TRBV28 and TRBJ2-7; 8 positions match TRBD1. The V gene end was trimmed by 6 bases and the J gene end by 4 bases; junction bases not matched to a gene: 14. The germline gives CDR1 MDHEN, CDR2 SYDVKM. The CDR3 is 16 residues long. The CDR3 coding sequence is TGTGCCAGCAGCCCGTTCGTAGGACAGGGTGGGTACGAGCAGTACTTC. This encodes CASSPFVGQGGYEQYF. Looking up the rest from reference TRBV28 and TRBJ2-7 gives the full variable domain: DVKVTQSSRYLVKRTGEKVFLECVQDMDHENMFWYRQDPGLGLRLIYFSYDVKMKEKGDIPEGYSVSREKKERFSLILESASTNQTSMYLCASSPFVGQGGYEQYFGPGTRLTVT.